Listed here are 5 T cell receptor beta chains from one sample, sequenced in a study of identical twins. TCRdb reprocessed the 5' RACE reads via MiXCR and lists one record per CDR3 protein. The data hold hundreds of thousands of distinct CDR3 sequences, with 5.5% to 7.5% observed a single time. The sequenced sample consisted of naive T cells sorted from blood. Every receptor here comes from a man between 18 and 29 years old in good health.

This clonotype was found many times. This chain uses TRBV9 with TRBJ2-3; TRBD2 aligns across 9 bases. V dropped 6 bases and J dropped 4; count of bases not matched to a gene: 6. Per the germline V gene, CDR1 is SGDLS and CDR2 is YYNGEE. This CDR3 contains 14 residues. CDR3 sequence: CASTYRTSADTQYF. In DNA form, the CDR3 reads TGTGCCAGCACCTATCGGACTAGCGCAGATACGCAGTATTTT.

The chain combines TRBV30 with TRBJ2-7; 7 bases fit TRBD1. Germline trimming cut 3 bases from V and 4 bases from J; bases unmatched to any gene: 6. Germline V gene lookup returns CDR1 GTSNPN and CDR2 SVGIG (reference sequence). The CDR3 runs to 13 residues. CDR3 in amino acids: CAWRPTGMYEQYV. The DNA for the CDR3 is TGTGCCTGGAGGCCGACAGGGATGTACGAGCAGTACGTC.

This clonotype was seen repeatedly, ten times or more. V gene TRBV24-1 combines with J gene TRBJ2-1; D not certain. V shed 4 bases and J shed 7 bases, with 7 bases lying between them. The V gene's germline CDR1 is KGHDR and CDR2 SFDVKD. CDR3 size: 12 residues. The CDR3 nucleotides read TGTGCCACCAGTGACCTGATAAATGAGCAGTTCTTC. Protein sequence: CATSDLINEQFF.

This clonotype has a count of ten or more. The rearrangement uses TRBV7-2 and TRBJ2-2; no clear D. The CDR3 sequence is 15 residues long. Germline V gene data show CDR1 as SGHTA and CDR2 as FQGNSA. The V gene lost 3 bases and the J gene lost 0 bases, with 8 bases spanning the gap. The CDR3 spells CASSLAQPNTGELFF. Here the CDR3 DNA reads TGTGCCAGCAGCTTGGCACAGCCGAACACCGGGGAGCTGTTTTTT.

This clonotype was recorded many times. V gene TRBV5-6 combines with J gene TRBJ2-3; D tentatively reads TRBD1 or TRBD2 (5 bases each). The CDR3 spans 16 residues. Germline V gene lookup returns CDR1 SGHDT and CDR2 YYEEEE. Deletions cut 0 bases from V and 2 bases from J, with 13 bases between. CDR3 region: CASSLVGDAPTDTQYF. The CDR3, as DNA: TGTGCCAGCAGCTTGGTCGGGGACGCTCCCACAGATACGCAGTATTTT.